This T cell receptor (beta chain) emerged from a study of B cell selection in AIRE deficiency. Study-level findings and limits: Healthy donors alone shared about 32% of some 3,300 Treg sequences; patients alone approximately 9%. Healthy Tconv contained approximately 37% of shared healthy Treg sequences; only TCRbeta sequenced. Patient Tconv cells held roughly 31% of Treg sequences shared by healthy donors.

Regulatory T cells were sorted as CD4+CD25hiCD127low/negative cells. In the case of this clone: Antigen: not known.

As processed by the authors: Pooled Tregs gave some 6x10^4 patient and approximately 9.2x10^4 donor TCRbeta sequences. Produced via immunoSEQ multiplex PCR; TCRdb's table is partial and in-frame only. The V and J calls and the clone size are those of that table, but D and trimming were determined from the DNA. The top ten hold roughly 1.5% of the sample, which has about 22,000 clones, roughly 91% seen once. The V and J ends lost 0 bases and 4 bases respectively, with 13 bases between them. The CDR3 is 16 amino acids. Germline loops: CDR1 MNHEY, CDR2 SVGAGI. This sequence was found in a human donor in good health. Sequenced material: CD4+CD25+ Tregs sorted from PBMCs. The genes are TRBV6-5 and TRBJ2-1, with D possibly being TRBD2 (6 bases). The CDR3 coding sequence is TGTGCCAGCAGTTACTCCGGGGGTTGGGGATACAATGAGCAGTTCTTC. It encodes CASSYSGGWGYNEQFF.